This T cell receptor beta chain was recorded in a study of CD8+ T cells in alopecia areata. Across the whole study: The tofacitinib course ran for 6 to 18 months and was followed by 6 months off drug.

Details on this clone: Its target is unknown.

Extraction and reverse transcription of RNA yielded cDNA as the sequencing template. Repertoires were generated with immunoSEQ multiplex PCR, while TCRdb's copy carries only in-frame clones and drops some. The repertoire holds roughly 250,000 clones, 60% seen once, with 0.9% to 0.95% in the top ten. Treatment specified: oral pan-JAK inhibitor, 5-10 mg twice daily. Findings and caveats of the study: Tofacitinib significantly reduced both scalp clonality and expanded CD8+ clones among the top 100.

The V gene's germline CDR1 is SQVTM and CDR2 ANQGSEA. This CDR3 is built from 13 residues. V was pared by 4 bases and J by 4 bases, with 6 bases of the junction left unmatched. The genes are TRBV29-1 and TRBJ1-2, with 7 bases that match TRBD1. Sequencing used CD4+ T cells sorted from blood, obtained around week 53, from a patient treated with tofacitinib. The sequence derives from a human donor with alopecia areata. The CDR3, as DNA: TGCAGCGTTGTCAAAGGGGGCGCCTATGGCTACACCTTC. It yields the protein CSVVKGGAYGYTF.